The present T cell receptor beta chain was sequenced within a study of T cell repertoires in cytomegalovirus infection. From germline, CDR1 is SEHNR and CDR2 FQNEAQ (reference sequence). V lost 4 bases and J lost 5; bases outside the gene matches: 10. The CDR3 covers 15 residues. TCRdb analysed the reads with MiXCR anew, one entry per CDR3 protein. The top ten hold around 8.2% of the sample, which has over 100,000 distinct CDR3 sequences, about 15% seen once. There are many counts of this clonotype. V usage is TRBV7-9 and J usage is TRBJ2-7; 8 bases line up with TRBD1. This clonotype was sampled from a human donor in good health (CMV status not recorded). Some clones in this sample may be carry-over from other donors' samples. Sequencing was carried out using PBMCs. In nucleotides, the CDR3 is TGTGCCAGCAGCTCCATGGGGGCAGGGGGCGACGAGCAGTACTTC. Amino acid sequence: CASSSMGAGGDEQYF.